A selection of T cell receptor beta chains follows, all from one sample in a study of T cells after yellow fever vaccination. TCRdb reanalysed the 5' RACE reads using MiXCR and keeps one entry per CDR3 protein. The table has about 400,000 distinct CDR3 sequences, more than 5.5% seen once. This material consisted of PBMCs, taken 5 days after the yellow fever booster vaccination. All receptors derive from a man aged 25 to 45 who received the YFV17D yellow fever vaccine. Both conserved end residues are part of each CDR3. A D gene is named only where the DNA matches it firmly. Clone size is not always given. Where it is, it says once, few, many or a class for expanded clones.

J gene | clone size | V gene | D gene | CDR3 DNA | CDR3 protein
TRBJ2-1 | . | TRBV5-1 | TRBD1 | TGCGCCAGCAGCTTGGTTGTCGGGACAGAGAACAATGAGCAGTTCTTC | CASSLVVGTENNEQFF
TRBJ2-5 | many | TRBV4-3 | TRBD1 | TGCGCCAGCAGCCAAGATCCGGGGACAGTCCAAGAGACCCAGTACTTC | CASSQDPGTVQETQYF
TRBJ2-7 | . | TRBV20-1 | . | TGCAGTGCTATCCCTCCCTTTAGCGGCCTAGGGGACGAGCAGTACTTC | CSAIPPFSGLGDEQYF
TRBJ2-3 | . | TRBV5-5 | TRBD2 | TGTGCCAGCAGCCAATTCAGCGGGGTGGGGCCAGATACGCAGTATTTT | CASSQFSGVGPDTQYF
TRBJ2-7 | many | TRBV20-1 | TRBD1 | TGCAGTGCTAGAGCGGACAGGGTTGCCTACGAGCAGTACTTC | CSARADRVAYEQYF
TRBJ1-3 | few | TRBV24-1 | . | TGTGCCACCAGTGATGTAAACACCATATATTTT | CATSDVNTIYF
TRBJ1-1 | many | TRBV9 | TRBD1 | TGTGCCAGCAGCGTAGTTCCAACAGGGGTGTCTTCTGAAGCTTTCTTT | CASSVVPTGVSSEAFF
TRBJ2-4 | few | TRBV7-9 | . | TGTGCCAGCAGCTCGGACTCCCCGTGGGGCATTCAGTACTTC | CASSSDSPWGIQYF
TRBJ2-5 | many | TRBV7-2 | . | TGTGCCAGCAGCTTAGCAACGGTACAAGAGACCCAGTACTTC | CASSLATVQETQYF
TRBJ2-1 | few | TRBV6-1 | TRBD2 | TGTGCCAGCGGGAGCGGGGTCTCCTACAATGAGCAGTTCTTC | CASGSGVSYNEQFF
TRBJ2-5 | . | TRBV20-1 | TRBD2 | TGCAGTGCTAGATCCTCGACTAGCTGGGAGACCCAGTACTTC | CSARSSTSWETQYF
TRBJ2-7 | few | TRBV28 | TRBD2 | TGTGCCAGCAGCCTTAGCGGGAGCCCCTCCTACGAGCAGTACTTC | CASSLSGSPSYEQYF
TRBJ2-7 | . | TRBV7-9 | TRBD2 | TGTGCCAGCAGCTTGGCGGGAGCCCCCGAGCAGTACTTC | CASSLAGAPEQYF
TRBJ2-3 | . | TRBV12-3/TRBV12-4 | . | TGTGCCAGCAGTTTAACCTCTAGTGGTTACACAGATACGCAGTATTTT | CASSLTSSGYTDTQYF
TRBJ2-1 | many | TRBV4-3 | TRBD1 | TGCGCCAGCAGCCAAGATAGGGACAGGGTTAAGGAGGATGAGCAGTTCTTC | CASSQDRDRVKEDEQFF
TRBJ2-3 | . | TRBV18 | . | TGTGCCAGCTCCCAAAGTCAGGATACGCAGTATTTT | CASSQSQDTQYF
TRBJ1-1 | few | TRBV4-2 | . | TGTGCCAGCAGCCAAGAGGGAGGGATCGGTCGGACTGAAGCTTTCTTT | CASSQEGGIGRTEAFF
TRBJ2-3 | many | TRBV5-1 | . | TGCGCCACCTCGGACTACTCTAGCACAGATACGCAGTATTTT | CATSDYSSTDTQYF
TRBJ2-7 | . | TRBV5-4 | . | TGTGCCAGCAGCCGTCCGGGCCAGAGCTCCTACGAGCAGTACTTC | CASSRPGQSSYEQYF
TRBJ2-1 | . | TRBV20-1 | . | TGCAGTGCTAGCAGGATAACCTACAATGAGCAGTTCTTC | CSASRITYNEQFF
TRBJ1-5 | . | TRBV20-1 | TRBD1 | TGCAGCGCTGTTCAGGGGGCAACGGTTCAGCCCCAGCATTTT | CSAVQGATVQPQHF
TRBJ2-3 | many | TRBV29-1 | . | TGCAGCGTTGATCGGGATACGCAGTATTTT | CSVDRDTQYF
TRBJ1-5 | . | TRBV12-3/TRBV12-4 | . | TGTGCCAGCAGTTACAAGGGTTCCAATCAGCCCCAGCATTTT | CASSYKGSNQPQHF
TRBJ1-2 | . | TRBV27 | TRBD1 | TGTGCCAGCAGTTTAACCCTGTCGACAGGGACTAACTATGGCTACACCTTC | CASSLTLSTGTNYGYTF
TRBJ1-6 | . | TRBV20-1 | . | TGCAGTGCTGAATACCCGGGGACGCACAATTCACCCCTCCACTTT | CSAEYPGTHNSPLHF
TRBJ2-7 | few | TRBV7-2 | . | TGTGCCAGCAGCTTTATAGCGAGCTCCTACGAGCAGTACTTC | CASSFIASSYEQYF
TRBJ1-2 | . | TRBV6-1 | TRBD1 | TGTGCCAGCAGTGAAGTTGGGACAGGGATCTATGGCTACACCTTC | CASSEVGTGIYGYTF
TRBJ2-3 | . | TRBV3-1 | . | TGTGCCTGCTGTTGGGAAGATACGCAGTATTTT | CACCWEDTQYF
TRBJ2-7 | few | TRBV5-5 | TRBD1 | TGTGCCAGCAGCTTGATGTTGGGACAGGGCTTTGGCGAGCAGTACTTC | CASSLMLGQGFGEQYF
TRBJ2-5 | . | TRBV7-2 | . | TGTGCCAGCAGCAGCTACAGGGAGGGGACCCAGTACTTC | CASSSYREGTQYF
TRBJ1-3 | many | TRBV9 | . | TGTGCCAGCAGCCCGAGGACCGACGACTCTGGAAACACCATATATTTT | CASSPRTDDSGNTIYF
TRBJ1-1 | . | TRBV11-1 | TRBD1 | TGTGCCAGCAGCCTGGACGACAGGGCCCGAACTGAAGCTTTCTTT | CASSLDDRARTEAFF
TRBJ1-5 | few | TRBV10-1 | . | TGCGCCAGCAGTGACGATGGGAATCAGCCCCAGCATTTT | CASSDDGNQPQHF
TRBJ2-3 | . | TRBV28 | . | TGTGCCAGCAGTTTCGTCGGGGGAACAGATACGCAGTATTTT | CASSFVGGTDTQYF
TRBJ2-2 | . | TRBV7-2 | . | TGTGCCAGCAGCCCGGTCCGGGAGCTGTTTTTT | CASSPVRELFF
TRBJ2-7 | . | TRBV7-2 | TRBD2 | TGTGCCAGCAGCTTAGCGACGACTAGCGACTACGAGCAGTACTTC | CASSLATTSDYEQYF
TRBJ1-1 | . | TRBV20-1 | . | TGCAGTGCCGTGACGGGGACGAAAGCTTTCTTT | CSAVTGTKAFF
TRBJ2-3 | few | TRBV28 | TRBD2 | TGTGCCAGCATTGGTGGCGGGAGACCCACAGATACGCAGTATTTT | CASIGGGRPTDTQYF
TRBJ2-5 | . | TRBV5-4 | TRBD2 | TGTGCCAGCACGTCTAGGGCGGGAGTAGAGACCCAGTACTTC | CASTSRAGVETQYF
TRBJ1-5 | few | TRBV7-9 | . | TGTGCCAGCAGCTTAATGGGAGAAGCGGGGCCCCAGCATTTT | CASSLMGEAGPQHF
TRBJ2-2 | many | TRBV4-3 | . | TGCGCCAGCAGCCTGAACCGCAACACCGGGGAGCTGTTTTTT | CASSLNRNTGELFF
TRBJ2-7 | few | TRBV7-2 | TRBD1 | TGTGCCAGCAGCCACTTGATGACAGGGGTACAGGACGAGCAGTACTTC | CASSHLMTGVQDEQYF
TRBJ2-5 | many | TRBV28 | . | TGTGCCAGCAGTCTAAGGACCAGCCCTGGAGGGGGGACCCAGTACTTC | CASSLRTSPGGGTQYF
TRBJ2-2 | few | TRBV29-1 | TRBD1 | TGCAGCGTTGTAACCGGGACAGTAGCCGGGGAGCTGTTTTTT | CSVVTGTVAGELFF
TRBJ1-2 | few | TRBV20-1 | TRBD1 | TGCAGTGCTAGAGACCGACAGGGAGCGGCCTATGGCTACACCTTC | CSARDRQGAAYGYTF
TRBJ1-1 | few | TRBV30 | . | TGTGCCTGGAGTGTCGGTGCAGGCACTGAAGCTTTCTTT | CAWSVGAGTEAFF
TRBJ2-5 | . | TRBV3-1 | . | TGTGCCAGCAGCCAAAGACTGAACACCCAAGAGACCCAGTACTTC | CASSQRLNTQETQYF
TRBJ2-3 | many | TRBV27 | . | TGTGCCAGCAGTTTAGGGCCCGCCACCCCGAGAGATACGCAGTATTTT | CASSLGPATPRDTQYF
TRBJ1-5 | . | TRBV6-5 | . | TGTGCCAGCAGTTACGAATATACGGGTCCCCAGCATTTT | CASSYEYTGPQHF
TRBJ2-7 | . | TRBV6-5 | . | TGTGCCAGCAGTTACGGGGATCAAGCCGGCGCGCAGTACTTC | CASSYGDQAGAQYF
TRBJ2-2 | many | TRBV29-1 | . | TGCAGCTCGCAAGCGAACACCGGGGAGCTGTTTTTT | CSSQANTGELFF
TRBJ2-2 | few | TRBV29-1 | TRBD1 | TGCAGCGTTGATGGGACAGGGCCGGCCGGGGAGCTGTTTTTT | CSVDGTGPAGELFF
TRBJ1-6 | few | TRBV7-2 | . | TGTGCCAGCAGCAGCGGACAGTACAGCTCCTATAATTCACCCCTCCACTTT | CASSSGQYSSYNSPLHF
TRBJ1-1 | . | TRBV5-6 | . | TGTGCCAGCAGCTTGCGACAATTAACCACTGAAGCTTTCTTT | CASSLRQLTTEAFF
TRBJ1-3 | . | TRBV20-1 | . | TGCAGTGCTAGAGACCCTAGGGTGGGGCGGTCAAACACCATATATTTT | CSARDPRVGRSNTIYF
TRBJ1-6 | many | TRBV7-2 | . | TGTGCCAGCAGCTTTCCAGGGACACCCCTCCACTTT | CASSFPGTPLHF
TRBJ2-1 | . | TRBV6-2/TRBV6-3 | TRBD1 | TGTGCCAGCAGTCCTTTATGGGACAGGGATTACAATGAGCAGTTCTTC | CASSPLWDRDYNEQFF